The 23 T cell receptor beta chains below all came from one sample that was sequenced in a study of CD8 T cell repertoires and HIV-1 epitope variants. These receptors' targets are unknown. Profiling relied on immunoSEQ multiplex PCR, and the TCRdb table lists in-frame clones only, not all of them. The data hold some 5,700 clones, with around 62% observed a single time. Sequencing was done on a sample of cultured CD8+ T cells derived from PBMCs. The receptors originated from a male donor with HIV.

This clone showed up just a few times. This chain connects TRBV4-1 to TRBJ2-7; 7 bases line up with TRBD1. After removal of 1 base from V and 0 bases from J, the junction contained 3 bases not matched to a gene. The CDR3 is made up of 15 amino acids. CDR1 and CDR2 (germline): MGHRA, YSYEKL. The DNA for the CDR3 is TGCGCCAGCAGCCAAGGGACAGGCCCCTCCTACGAGCAGTACTTC. As protein: CASSQGTGPSYEQYF.

The rearrangement links TRBV30 to TRBJ2-5, with D maybe TRBD1 (6 bases). This CDR3 comprises 13 residues. V was clipped by 0 bases and J by 4 bases, with 9 bases between them. Germline CDR1 GTSNPN, CDR2 SVGIG (reference sequence). The CDR3 DNA reads as TGTGCCTGGAGTGTACCAGGGGCAGAGACCCAGTACTTC. This encodes CAWSVPGAETQYF.

The rearrangement uses TRBV30 and TRBJ1-4; no reliable D call. This CDR3 region has 14 residues. Deletions cut 1 base from V and 2 bases from J, with 8 bases between. Germline values: CDR1 GTSNPN, CDR2 SVGIG (reference sequence). CDR3 region: CAWSEGGTNEKLFF. CDR3 DNA sequence: TGTGCCTGGAGTGAGGGAGGGACTAATGAAAAACTGTTTTTT.

This clone came up once. V gene TRBV4-3 combines with J gene TRBJ2-1; D possibly uses TRBD1 or TRBD2 (7 bases each). V was shortened by 0 bases and J by 6 bases, with 15 bases between the two germline ends. Germline CDR1 and CDR2: LGHNA and YSLEER. The CDR3 totals 16 residues. DNA of the CDR3: TGCGCCAGCAGCCAAGATCAGGGGGGGCGAGGCAATGAGCAGTTCTTC. It codes for CASSQDQGGRGNEQFF.

The chain carries TRBV2 and TRBJ2-7; 8 bases align to TRBD1. This CDR3 has 13 residues. CDR1 and CDR2 from the germline V gene are SNHLY and FYNNEI. Germline trimming cut 6 bases from V and 3 bases from J; bases unmatched to any gene: 4. CDR3 region: CASRTGAVYEQYF. The CDR3 bases are TGTGCCAGCAGGACAGGGGCGGTCTACGAGCAGTACTTC.

The V and J genes are TRBV7-8 and TRBJ2-3; D unresolved. Deletions cut 2 bases from V and 7 bases from J, with 16 bases between. Looked up from germline, CDR1 is SGHVS and CDR2 is FQNEAQ. This CDR3 is 15 amino acids long. CDR3 amino acids: CASSLIDNSMNTQYF. In DNA form, the CDR3 reads TGTGCCAGCAGCTTAATCGACAACTCCATGAATACGCAGTATTTT.

CDR3 sequence: CASSLTGGNTEAFF. For the CDR3, the DNA is TGTGCCAGCAGCTTGACAGGGGGAAACACTGAAGCTTTCTTT. The rearrangement joins TRBV9 to TRBJ1-1, with 9 bases that match TRBD1. Germline CDR1 SGDLS, CDR2 YYNGEE. V trimming: 4 bases; J trimming: 2 bases; junction bases outside the gene matches: 3. CDR3 length: 14 residues.

This clone was seen only a few times. The J gene is TRBJ2-3, the V gene TRBV28; the D is unclear. V gave up 5 bases and J gave up 0 bases, with 9 bases separating them. Germline V gene data show CDR1 as MDHEN and CDR2 as SYDVKM. This CDR3 is 14 amino acids long. CDR3 sequence: CASSPVVSTDTQYF. As DNA, the CDR3 is TGTGCCAGCAGTCCGGTAGTAAGCACAGATACGCAGTATTTT.

The genes are TRBV5-4 and TRBJ2-7; D tentatively fits TRBD1 or TRBD2 (6 bases each). Trimming shortened V by 2 bases and J by 5 bases, and 14 bases separated the two germline ends. This CDR3 has 14 amino acids. Germline values: CDR1 SGHNT, CDR2 YYREEE (reference sequence). The CDR3: CASSFTGWRDEQYF. The CDR3 nucleotides are TGTGCCAGCAGCTTCACAGGGTGGAGGGACGAGCAGTACTTC.

J is TRBJ1-1 and V is TRBV7-6; a possible D gene is TRBD1 (6 bases). The CDR3 consists of 15 residues. V was trimmed by 4 bases and J by 1 base, leaving 13 bases between them. Germline V gene sequence: CDR1 SGHVS, CDR2 FNYEAQ. The CDR3 protein is CASSSQDRQNTEAFF. The CDR3 DNA reads TGTGCCAGCAGCTCCCAGGACAGACAGAACACTGAAGCTTTCTTT.

The chain employs TRBV7-9 and TRBJ2-7; D ambiguous. Per the germline V gene, CDR1 is SEHNR and CDR2 is FQNEAQ (reference sequence). V lost 4 bases to trimming and J lost 5 bases, with 15 bases between them. This CDR3 region has 14 residues. CDR3 region: CASSSVRRPDEQYF. The CDR3 DNA reads as TGTGCCAGCAGCTCAGTCCGAAGACCGGACGAGCAGTACTTC. The full variable domain, its missing parts supplied by reference TRBV7-9 and TRBJ2-7, is DTGVSQNPRHKITKRGQNVTFRCDPISEHNRLYWYRQTLGQGPEFLTYFQNEAQLEKSRLLSDRFSAERPKGSFSTLEIQRTEQGDSAMYLCASSSVRRPDEQYFGPGTRLTVT.

The chain's CDR3 is CASTPTGFDSYEQYF. The CDR3 DNA follows: TGTGCCAGTACCCCGACAGGGTTCGATTCCTACGAGCAGTACTTC. V and J are TRBV19 and TRBJ2-7, with 7 nucleotides matching TRBD1. Trimming took 7 bases from V and 1 from J; bases not matched to a gene: 10. The germline CDR1 and CDR2 sequences are LNHDA and SQIVND (reference sequence). The CDR3 is 15 residues long.

V usage is TRBV9 and J usage is TRBJ1-1; D is uncertain. Per germline, CDR1 SGDLS and CDR2 YYNGEE. V was cut by 4 bases and J by 6 bases, with 13 bases left in between. CDR3 length: 13 residues. The CDR3 DNA follows: TGTGCCAGCAGCTCCTATATAGAGGCTGAAGCTTTCTTT. Translated, it gives CASSSYIEAEAFF.

This clone was recorded a few times. V usage is TRBV10-2 and J usage is TRBJ1-5; D is perhaps TRBD1 (5 bases). The CDR3 contains 14 residues. V was shortened by 6 bases and J by 1 base, with 10 bases between the two germline ends. From germline, CDR1 is WSHSY and CDR2 SAAADI. CDR3 amino acids: CASRGGESNQPQHF. The CDR3 coding sequence is TGCGCCAGCAGGGGGGGGGAGAGCAATCAGCCCCAGCATTTT.

The rearrangement links TRBV28 to TRBJ1-6; the D gene is possibly TRBD1 (5 bases). This CDR3 comprises 12 residues. Germline V CDR1 and CDR2: MDHEN, SYDVKM. The ends were cut back, 8 bases at V and 10 bases at J, with 12 bases in the middle. In nucleotides, the CDR3 is TGTGCCAGCGGGGCCGGGAACTCACCCCTCCACTTT. This encodes CASGAGNSPLHF.

This clone was counted only a few times. The chain joins TRBV28 to TRBJ2-7; 9 bases are a match to TRBD1. CDR3 length: 15 residues. CDR1 is MDHEN, CDR2 SYDVKM, per germline. V lost 2 bases to trimming and J lost 3 bases; unmatched junction nucleotides: 5. The CDR3 reads CASSLRTGADYEQYF. Written as DNA, the CDR3 is TGTGCCAGCAGTTTAAGGACAGGGGCGGACTACGAGCAGTACTTC.

The V gene is TRBV5-1, the J gene TRBJ2-5; 8 bases are shared with TRBD2. Germline CDR1 is SGHRS and CDR2 is YFSETQ. V trimming: 7 bases; J trimming: 4 bases; junction bases outside the gene matches: 9. This CDR3 region has 14 residues. The CDR3 DNA is TGCGCCAGCTGGGGGAGCGGGAGCGCAGAGACCCAGTACTTC. Translated: CASWGSGSAETQYF.

The CDR3 region has the DNA TGCGCCAGCAGCCAAGCCAGGGGCGGTCTCTTCGAGCAGTACTTC. Amino acid sequence: CASSQARGGLFEQYF. V gene TRBV4-3 combines with J gene TRBJ2-7; tentative D call: TRBD1 (6 bases). Trimming left V 1 base short and J 6 bases short, with 16 bases between. This CDR3 is 15 amino acids long. Germline V gene data show CDR1 as LGHNA and CDR2 as YSLEER.

J is TRBJ1-2 and V is TRBV4-1; perhaps TRBD1 as D (6 bases). CDR1 is MGHRA, CDR2 YSYEKL, per germline. The V and J ends lost 3 bases and 4 bases respectively, with 21 bases between them. The CDR3 spans 17 residues. CDR3 sequence reads: CASSHPNRDTRSYGYTF. The CDR3 nucleotides are TGCGCCAGCAGCCACCCCAACCGGGACACCAGGAGCTATGGCTACACCTTC.

The rearrangement uses TRBV2 and TRBJ1-2; D remains ambiguous. V dropped 5 bases and J dropped 8 bases, with 21 bases sitting between them. The CDR3 is 15 residues long. The V gene's germline CDR1 is SNHLY and CDR2 FYNNEI. The CDR3 DNA reads as TGTGCCAGCAGTACCCCGCTCGACGGAGCGGTAGGCTACACCTTC. This sequence encodes CASSTPLDGAVGYTF.

V gene TRBV28 combines with J gene TRBJ2-1, with D possibly TRBD2 on 6 matching bases. The CDR3 totals 14 residues. Trimming removed 8 bases from V and 3 bases from J, with 14 bases in between. Germline assignment: CDR1 MDHEN and CDR2 SYDVKM. The CDR3 loop is CASEGRTGYNEQFF. Here the CDR3 DNA reads TGTGCCAGCGAAGGGAGGACGGGCTACAATGAGCAGTTCTTC.

This clone was recorded only once. The chain joins TRBV6-1 to TRBJ1-1, with D uncertain. Germline V gene data show CDR1 as MNHNS and CDR2 as SASEGT. This CDR3 has 19 amino acids. Trimming left V 0 bases short and J 6 bases short, with 26 bases between. The CDR3 region is CASSEAFFRDEHRNPEAFF. CDR3 nucleotide sequence: TGTGCCAGCAGTGAAGCCTTTTTCCGAGATGAACATAGGAATCCTGAAGCTTTCTTT.

The CDR3 coding sequence is TGTGCCAGCAGCCTACACTCCTCCTACGAGCAGTACTTC. Translated: CASSLHSSYEQYF. V gene TRBV27 combines with J gene TRBJ2-7; no definite D call. The CDR3 runs to 13 residues. V was clipped by 6 bases and J by 0 bases, with 9 bases between them. Germline assignment: CDR1 MNHEY and CDR2 SMNVEV (reference sequence).